One sample yielded the 30 T cell receptor beta chains listed below, sequenced in a study of shared clonotypes between healthy human individuals. Produced via immunoSEQ multiplex PCR; TCRdb's table is partial and in-frame only. The table records about 1.5 million clones, roughly 96% of them present only once. Sequencing was done on a sample of naive CD4+ T cells sorted from blood. The subset here: CD45RA+ positively selected. The receptors come from a man in his thirties or forties in good health.

J is TRBJ2-1 and V is TRBV6-6; weak D call: TRBD1 (5 bases). V shed 0 bases and J shed 9 bases, with 12 bases lying between them. CDR3 size: 14 residues. Germline V gene lookup returns CDR1 MNHNY and CDR2 SVGAGI (reference sequence). DNA for the CDR3: TGTGCCAGCAGTTACTCTTCAGGGTACGGTGAGCAGTTCTTC. This encodes CASSYSSGYGEQFF.

The V gene is TRBV2, the J gene TRBJ2-7; maybe TRBD2 (5 bases). The V end was cut by 7 bases, the J end by 5 bases, with 15 bases between. The CDR3 totals 13 residues. Germline loops: CDR1 SNHLY, CDR2 FYNNEI. The CDR3 sequence: CASTSTVGDEQYF. DNA for the CDR3: TGTGCCAGCACAAGCACAGTCGGGGACGAGCAGTACTTC. The full variable domain, in which reference TRBV2 and TRBJ2-7 provide the parts outside the CDR3, is EPEVTQTPSHQVTQMGQEVILRCVPISNHLYFYWYRQILGQKVEFLVSFYNNEISEKSEIFDDQFSVERPDGSNFTLKIRSTKLEDSAMYFCASTSTVGDEQYFGPGTRLTVT.

This chain uses TRBV7-2 with TRBJ1-3; D remains ambiguous. This CDR3 region has 14 residues. The germline gives CDR1 SGHTA, CDR2 FQGNSA. Trimming removed 3 bases from V and 4 bases from J, with 10 bases in between. CDR3 in amino acids: CASSFSERGNTIYF. CDR3 nucleotides: TGTGCCAGCAGCTTTTCTGAGAGAGGAAACACCATATATTTT.

With regard to this clone: One junction end disagrees with the germline gene, perhaps due to a read error. CDR3 residues: CASRKTGNAEAFF. The CDR3 region has the DNA TGCGCCAGCAGAAAGACAGGGAACGCTGAAGCTTTCTTT. This chain joins TRBV10-2 and TRBJ1-1; 7 bases are shared with TRBD1. Germline lookup yields CDR1 WSHSY and CDR2 SAAADI. The CDR3 is made up of 13 amino acids.

The rearrangement uses TRBV5-1 and TRBJ1-4; maybe TRBD1 (5 bases). This CDR3 region has 12 residues. In germline, CDR1 is SGHRS, CDR2 YFSETQ. The V end was cut by 5 bases, the J end by 7 bases, with 9 bases between. The CDR3 reads CASRGVTEKLFF. The CDR3 DNA sequence: TGCGCCAGCAGGGGGGTTACTGAAAAACTGTTTTTT.

The V call is TRBV29-1, the J call TRBJ2-2, with 10 positions matching TRBD1. With 6 bases clipped from V and 7 bases from J, the junction kept 8 bases outside the gene matches. CDR3 size: 14 residues. Per germline, CDR1 SQVTM and CDR2 ANQGSEA. CDR3 coding DNA: TGCAGCGTGGTCGTGACAGGGGGCCACGGGGAGCTGTTTTTT. Amino acids: CSVVVTGGHGELFF.

The chain recombines TRBV5-4 with TRBJ2-3; D unresolved. CDR3 size: 17 residues. V lost 0 bases, J lost 2 bases, and 16 bases lay in between. Germline V gives CDR1 SGHNT, CDR2 YYREEE (reference sequence). CDR3 sequence (DNA): TGTGCCAGCAGCTTGGTCGGCAGGCAAATGACCACAGATACGCAGTATTTT. It yields the protein CASSLVGRQMTTDTQYF.

The rearrangement uses TRBV9 and TRBJ2-1, with 13 positions matching TRBD2. V gave up 2 bases and J gave up 9 bases; unmatched junction bases: 8. CDR1 SGDLS and CDR2 YYNGEE come from the germline V gene. CDR3 size: 16 residues. The CDR3 nucleotides read TGTGCCAGCAGCGTCGGACTAGCGGGAGTCGAACGTGAGCAGTTCTTC. Residues: CASSVGLAGVEREQFF.

The rearrangement joins TRBV6-6 to TRBJ1-4, with TRBD1 matching 8 bases. CDR3 length equals 14 residues. The V gene's germline CDR1 is MNHNY and CDR2 SVGAGI (reference sequence). V was clipped by 6 bases and J by 7 bases; unmatched bases: 7. The CDR3 sequence: CASSRRQGFEKLFF. The CDR3 region has the DNA TGTGCCAGCAGCCGGAGACAGGGGTTTGAAAAACTGTTTTTT.

The rearrangement links TRBV2 to TRBJ2-4; 9 positions agree with TRBD2. V was pared by 5 bases and J by 6 bases, with 5 bases of the junction left unmatched. CDR1 is SNHLY and CDR2 is FYNNEI in the germline V gene. The CDR3 sequence is 14 residues long. CDR3: CASSPGLAINIQYF. In DNA form, the CDR3 reads TGTGCCAGCAGTCCGGGACTAGCTATAAACATTCAGTACTTC.

The chain carries TRBV28 and TRBJ1-5, with D possibly TRBD1 on 6 matching bases. CDR3 length: 16 amino acids. With 1 base removed from V and 3 bases from J, the gap between germline ends came to 13 bases. Germline CDR1 MDHEN, CDR2 SYDVKM. CDR3 region: CASSLLGGTPNQPQHF. CDR3 nucleotides: TGTGCCAGCAGTTTATTAGGGGGGACACCCAATCAGCCCCAGCATTTT.

Of note for this clone: The junction departs from germline at one end; a sequencing error may be responsible. This chain joins TRBV29-1 and TRBJ2-7, with 7 bases matching TRBD2. This CDR3 comprises 13 residues. Germline CDR1 reads SQVTM; CDR2 reads ANQGSEA. CDR3 protein: CSGEAPGGYEQYF. The CDR3 DNA is TGCAGCGGTGAAGCCCCGGGGGGCTACGAGCAGTACTTC.

CDR3 in amino acids: CASSLSGGGGELFF. The CDR3 bases are TGTGCCAGCAGTTTATCAGGGGGCGGCGGGGAGCTGTTTTTT. The chain is built from TRBV6-5 and TRBJ2-2; 8 nucleotides line up with TRBD1. J gave up 7 bases and V 4 bases, and 5 bases lay outside the gene matches. The germline gives CDR1 MNHEY, CDR2 SVGAGI. This CDR3 is built from 14 residues.

For this clone: One junction end disagrees with the germline gene, perhaps due to a read error. This chain joins TRBV7-7 and TRBJ2-3; the D gene is possibly TRBD2 (5 bases). Germline loops: CDR1 SSHAT, CDR2 FNYEAQ (reference sequence). The CDR3 contains 16 residues. Written as DNA, the CDR3 is TGTGCTAGCAGCTCTATATCGGACGGGATGGGAGATACGCAGTATTTT. It specifies CASSSISDGMGDTQYF.

This CDR3 reads CSDFSQVIYEQYF. The CDR3 coding sequence is TGTTCCGACTTTAGCCAGGTCATATACGAGCAGTACTTC. The chain carries TRBV19 and TRBJ2-7, with D unclear. The CDR3 loop spans 13 amino acids. Germline V gene lookup returns CDR1 LNHDA and CDR2 SQIVND (reference sequence).

This clone was counted between two and nine times. Other DNA sequences in the sample encode the same CDR3. The chain carries TRBV5-1 and TRBJ1-5, with D unresolved. Per the germline V gene, CDR1 is SGHRS and CDR2 is YFSETQ. Trimming removed 1 base at V and 2 bases at J, with 4 bases between. The length of the CDR3 is 13 residues. The CDR3 DNA is TGCGCCAGCAGCTTGTCAGGCAATCAGCCCCAGCATTTT. Protein product: CASSLSGNQPQHF.

This clone has a handful of counts. The V gene is TRBV29-1, the J gene TRBJ2-1; 8 bases agree with TRBD1. Germline V gene sequence: CDR1 SQVTM, CDR2 ANQGSEA. V shed 5 bases, J shed 12 bases, and the junction held 6 bases outside the gene matches. CDR3 length: 11 residues. The CDR3 sequence is CSVSTGGRQFF. CDR3 nucleotide sequence: TGCAGCGTTTCTACAGGGGGAAGGCAGTTCTTC.

Regarding this clone: At the DNA level, this CDR3 is encoded by other sequences in the same sample as well. V gene TRBV29-1 combines with J gene TRBJ2-1; D remains unclear. Germline CDR1 is SQVTM and CDR2 is ANQGSEA. This CDR3 is built from 14 residues. V lost 2 bases to trimming and J lost 4 bases, with 12 bases between them. CDR3 in amino acids: CSVESARSYNEQFF. The CDR3 DNA reads as TGCAGCGTTGAATCGGCACGATCATACAATGAGCAGTTCTTC.

CDR3 in amino acids: CASSFYSSLYEQYF. CDR3 bases: TGTGCCAGCAGTTTCTACAGCTCCCTCTACGAGCAGTACTTC. The chain combines TRBV28 with TRBJ2-7; D ambiguous. The CDR3 is 14 residues long. V was clipped by 3 bases and J by 3 bases, with 12 bases between them. CDR1 and CDR2 from the germline V gene are MDHEN and SYDVKM.

This chain connects TRBV7-2 to TRBJ2-7; 7 bases match TRBD2. Germline V lookup: CDR1 SGHTA, CDR2 FQGNSA. The ends lost 1 base at V and 5 bases at J; junction bases unmatched: 8. The CDR3 has 15 amino acids. CDR3 sequence: CASSLERGGYHEQYF. The DNA of the CDR3 is TGTGCCAGCAGCTTAGAGCGGGGAGGGTACCACGAGCAGTACTTC.

The chain recombines TRBV28 with TRBJ1-5; possibly TRBD1 for D (6 bases). The length of the CDR3 is 15 residues. Germline V gene lookup returns CDR1 MDHEN and CDR2 SYDVKM. The germline V and J ends were trimmed by 4 bases and 4 bases, with 14 bases remaining between them. CDR3 sequence: CASSSAGGVNQPQHF. For the CDR3, the DNA is TGTGCCAGCAGTTCGGCCGGGGGCGTAAATCAGCCCCAGCATTTT.

V is TRBV7-8 and J is TRBJ2-3; TRBD2 matches at 8 bases. Looked up from germline, CDR1 is SGHVS and CDR2 is FQNEAQ. V lost 6 bases and J lost 0; bases outside the gene matches: 5. The CDR3 length is 15 residues. CDR3 in amino acids: CASRPLAASTDTQYF. CDR3 in DNA: TGTGCCAGCAGACCACTAGCGGCCAGCACAGATACGCAGTATTTT.

This sequence joins TRBV11-2 and TRBJ2-2, with a possible D match to TRBD2 (6 bases). Germline V gene data show CDR1 as SGHAT and CDR2 as FQNNGV. V was pared by 1 base and J by 5 bases, with 14 bases between. The CDR3 contains 16 residues. This chain's CDR3 is CASSLVRRGRTGELFF. The CDR3 DNA reads TGTGCCAGCAGCTTAGTACGGAGGGGACGAACCGGGGAGCTGTTTTTT.

The rearrangement links TRBV5-1 to TRBJ2-7; 15 bases fit TRBD2. The CDR3 is made up of 17 amino acids. V was pared by 4 bases and J by 1 base, with 6 bases of the junction left unmatched. Germline V CDR1 and CDR2: SGHRS, YFSETQ. DNA of the CDR3: TGCGCCAGCAGCCCGGGACTAGCGGGAGGTTCATCCTACGAGCAGTACTTC. Its protein is CASSPGLAGGSSYEQYF. Variable domain in full (rest from reference TRBV5-1 and TRBJ2-7): KAGVTQTPRYLIKTRGQQVTLSCSPISGHRSVSWYQQTPGQGLQFLFEYFSETQRNKGNFPGRFSGRQFSNSRSEMNVSTLELGDSALYLCASSPGLAGGSSYEQYFGPGTRLTVT.

To note about this clone: The same CDR3 is also encoded by other DNA sequences in this sample. The rearrangement joins TRBV20-1 to TRBJ2-1, with a weak D call TRBD1 (5 bases). CDR1 DFQATT and CDR2 SNEGSKA come from the germline V gene (reference sequence). This CDR3 has 11 amino acids. Trimming pared 3 bases from V and 9 bases from J, leaving 9 bases between. CDR3 in DNA: TGCAGTGCTAGCAGGGCAGGTGAGCAGTTCTTC. Translating gives CSASRAGEQFF.

Only one count was recorded for this clone. V gene TRBV4-1 combines with J gene TRBJ2-1, with a possible D match to TRBD2 (6 bases). The CDR3 loop spans 16 amino acids. Germline V CDR1 and CDR2: MGHRA, YSYEKL. V was pared by 2 bases and J by 4 bases, with 15 bases between. The CDR3 DNA follows: TGCGCCAGCAGCCAACTTCTAGCGCCTGGGTACAATGAGCAGTTCTTC. It translates to CASSQLLAPGYNEQFF.

Written as DNA, the CDR3 is TGTGCCAGCAGCCCTAGCGGAGGTGAAGCTTTCTTT. Amino acids: CASSPSGGEAFF. The V gene is TRBV6-6, the J gene TRBJ1-1; D is ambiguous. The CDR3 covers 12 residues. Germline V gene sequence: CDR1 MNHNY, CDR2 SVGAGI (reference sequence). Trimming left V 6 bases short and J 7 bases short, with 12 bases between.

V usage is TRBV5-8 and J usage is TRBJ1-2, with D unresolved. Germline values: CDR1 SGHTS, CDR2 YDEGEE. V was trimmed by 4 bases and J by 1 base, leaving 5 bases between them. CDR3 size: 12 residues. The CDR3 loop reads CASSPRNYGYTF. DNA for the CDR3: TGTGCCAGCAGCCCCCGTAACTATGGCTACACCTTC.

The rearrangement joins TRBV14 to TRBJ2-1; 12 bases match TRBD1. Losses at the gene ends were 5 bases for V and 9 bases for J; bases not matched to a gene: 11. Germline V lookup: CDR1 SGHDN, CDR2 FVKESK. The CDR3 sequence is 16 residues long. The CDR3 is CASSTRPGQGATEQFF. CDR3 nucleotide sequence: TGTGCCAGCAGCACCCGGCCGGGACAGGGGGCCACTGAGCAGTTCTTC.

The chain combines TRBV9 with TRBJ2-7; D possibly corresponds to TRBD1 (6 bases). Germline CDR1 reads SGDLS; CDR2 reads YYNGEE. The germline V and J ends were trimmed by 0 bases and 2 bases, with 12 bases remaining between them. This CDR3 contains 15 residues. This CDR3 reads CASSVGPGVPYEQYF. In DNA form, the CDR3 reads TGTGCCAGCAGCGTAGGGCCAGGGGTACCCTACGAGCAGTACTTC.